The rows below give T cell receptor beta chains drawn from one sample of a study of cytomegalovirus exposure and HLA in healthy donors. The assay was immunoSEQ multiplex PCR, and TCRdb's table has in-frame clones only and misses some. The sample shows approximately 150,000 clones, about 84% of them seen only once. The sequenced material came from PBMCs. The receptors shown here come from a man aged 50 to 60 in good health and CMV-seropositive. Both conserved end residues are part of each CDR3. A D gene is named only where the DNA matches it firmly. Rows give clone size only sometimes, using once, few, many, or a class for an expanded clone.

D gene	clone size	V gene	J gene	CDR3 protein	CDR3 DNA
.	once	TRBV11-2	TRBJ1-1	CASSLDRGPFKAFF	TGTGCCAGCAGCTTAGATAGAGGTCCTTTTAAAGCTTTCTTT
.	.	TRBV6-5	TRBJ2-2	CASSSHPDGELFF	TGTGCCAGCTCCTCACACCCCGATGGGGAGCTGTTTTTT
TRBD1	once	TRBV11-1	TRBJ1-2	CASSSTGNNGYTF	TGTGCCAGCAGCTCGACAGGGAATAATGGCTACACCTTC
TRBD1	.	TRBV6-4	TRBJ1-2	CASSEGTGGGYTF	TGTGCCAGCAGTGAGGGGACAGGAGGAGGCTACACCTTC
TRBD2	few	TRBV18	TRBJ2-2	CASSLGTRNTGELFF	TGTGCCAGCTCTCTCGGGACTAGAAACACCGGGGAGCTGTTTTTT
.	.	TRBV5-4	TRBJ1-3	CASSLPGASGNTIYF	TGTGCCAGCAGCTTGCCGGGTGCCTCTGGAAACACCATATATTTT
TRBD2	once	TRBV28	TRBJ2-7	CASKGTSGAYEQYF	TGTGCCAGCAAAGGGACTAGCGGGGCCTACGAGCAGTACTTC
TRBD1	.	TRBV15	TRBJ2-1	CATSSRQGPKDEQFF	TGTGCCACCAGCAGCCGACAGGGGCCGAAGGATGAGCAGTTCTTC
.	.	TRBV28	TRBJ2-2	CASRGGIVNTGELFF	TGTGCCAGCAGGGGGGGTATAGTCAACACCGGGGAGCTGTTTTTT
TRBD1	.	TRBV6-1	TRBJ2-7	CASSAGQGTYEQYF	TGTGCCAGCAGTGCGGGACAGGGTACGTACGAGCAGTACTTC
TRBD2	.	TRBV7-3	TRBJ2-5	CASSLTAAGVRTQYF	TGTGCCAGCAGCTTAACCGCGGCGGGAGTTAGGACCCAGTACTTC
TRBD1	.	TRBV9	TRBJ1-4	CATSQGESTNEKLFF	TGTGCCACTTCGCAGGGGGAATCAACTAATGAAAAACTGTTTTTT
.	few	TRBV6-5	TRBJ1-2	CASSYFPRVNYGYTF	TGTGCCAGCAGTTACTTTCCCCGAGTGAACTATGGCTACACCTTC
TRBD2	.	TRBV9	TRBJ2-7	CASSPGLAGAYEQYF	TGTGCCAGCAGCCCTGGACTAGCGGGAGCCTACGAGCAGTACTTC
.	.	TRBV7-6	TRBJ1-4	CASSLGAVQVREKLFF	TGTGCCAGCAGCTTAGGGGCCGTTCAAGTCCGTGAAAAACTGTTTTTT
TRBD2	.	TRBV28	TRBJ2-3	CASSSGGLDTQYF	TGTGCCAGCAGCTCCGGGGGGTTGGATACGCAGTATTTT
TRBD1	.	TRBV28	TRBJ1-4	CASTTGGGDEKLFF	TGTGCCAGCACGACAGGGGGCGGAGATGAAAAACTGTTTTTT
.	.	TRBV2	TRBJ2-3	CASSEQIGTQYF	TGTGCCAGCAGTGAACAGATTGGTACGCAGTATTTT
.	few	TRBV6-1	TRBJ2-3	CASKTRARTDTQYF	TGTGCCAGCAAAACGCGGGCTCGCACAGATACGCAGTATTTT
TRBD1	.	TRBV5-1	TRBJ2-7	CASSFTGDSYEQYF	TGCGCCAGCAGCTTTACAGGGGACTCCTACGAGCAGTACTTC
.	.	TRBV5-6	TRBJ2-7	CASKRPSSYEQYF	TGTGCCAGCAAGCGCCCGAGCTCCTACGAGCAGTACTTC
.	.	TRBV11-1	TRBJ1-6	CASSRGQTGNSPLHF	TGTGCCAGCAGCAGGGGACAAACGGGTAATTCACCCCTCCACTTT
TRBD2	.	TRBV5-1	TRBJ2-5	CAGSLGLAGVQETQYF	TGCGCCGGCAGCTTGGGACTAGCGGGGGTCCAAGAGACCCAGTACTTC
TRBD2	.	TRBV7-9	TRBJ2-4	CASSRSGGAKNIQYF	TGTGCCAGCAGCCGATCGGGGGGAGCCAAAAACATTCAGTACTTC
TRBD2	.	TRBV27	TRBJ2-7	CASRRTSGGTYEQYF	TGTGCCAGCAGACGGACTAGCGGGGGAACCTACGAGCAGTACTTC
TRBD2	.	TRBV6-5	TRBJ2-7	CASSSKSGSTYEQYF	TGTGCCAGCAGTTCGAAAAGCGGGAGTACCTACGAGCAGTACTTC
TRBD2	once	TRBV10-3	TRBJ2-7	CAISDPGLSVDEQYF	TGTGCCATCAGTGACCCGGGACTATCTGTGGACGAGCAGTACTTC
.	.	TRBV6-4	TRBJ2-1	CASSDSSYGIGNEQFF	TGTGCCAGCAGTGACTCGAGTTACGGGATCGGGAATGAGCAGTTCTTC
.	.	TRBV9	TRBJ2-2	CATSPDRNTGELFF	TGTGCCACCTCTCCGGACAGAAACACCGGGGAGCTGTTTTTT
.	.	TRBV28	TRBJ1-2	CASSLGLRDGRGYTF	TGTGCCAGCAGCCTGGGCCTCAGGGATGGGAGGGGCTACACCTTC
TRBD1	once	TRBV5-1	TRBJ1-2	CASSEGQGNYGYTF	TGCGCCAGCAGCGAAGGACAGGGAAACTATGGCTACACCTTC
TRBD1	.	TRBV5-4	TRBJ1-4	CASSFRTGDNEKLFF	TGTGCCAGCAGCTTTCGGACAGGTGATAATGAAAAACTGTTTTTT
TRBD2	.	TRBV18	TRBJ2-1	CASSQSSGSLDEQFF	TGTGCCAGCTCACAATCTAGCGGGAGTCTGGATGAGCAGTTCTTC
.	.	TRBV15	TRBJ1-2	CATSRDGQGTGANYGYTF	TGTGCCACCAGCAGAGATGGTCAGGGTACGGGGGCTAACTATGGCTACACCTTC
.	.	TRBV10-3	TRBJ1-5	CAISGTLSNQPQHF	TGTGCCATCTCAGGGACACTTAGCAATCAGCCCCAGCATTTT
TRBD1	few	TRBV4-1	TRBJ2-7	CASSPTGGMGEQYF	TGCGCCAGCAGCCCGACAGGGGGTATGGGCGAGCAGTACTTC
TRBD1	few	TRBV27	TRBJ1-5	CASRRGTGGGFGNQPQHF	TGTGCCAGCAGACGCGGGACAGGGGGCGGGTTTGGCAATCAGCCCCAGCATTTT
TRBD1	.	TRBV6-1	TRBJ2-7	CASSESGTGTGENEQYF	TGTGCCAGCAGTGAATCCGGGACAGGGACAGGAGAGAACGAGCAGTACTTC
.	.	TRBV2	TRBJ2-6	CASRFSGQGSGANVLTF	TGTGCCAGCAGGTTCAGTGGTCAGGGCTCTGGGGCCAACGTCCTGACTTTC
.	.	TRBV6-5	TRBJ1-2	CVTGENYGYTF	TGTGTGACAGGAGAGAACTATGGCTACACCTTC
TRBD1	once	TRBV27	TRBJ1-5	CASSQGWGQPQHF	TGTGCCAGCTCACAGGGGTGGGGTCAGCCCCAGCATTTT
.	.	TRBV21-1	TRBJ1-5	CASSKRRQGDQPQHF	TGTGCCAGCAGCAAACGAAGACAGGGTGATCAGCCCCAGCATTTT
TRBD1	.	TRBV5-4	TRBJ1-2	CASSFGQGPYGYTF	TGTGCCAGCAGCTTCGGACAGGGGCCCTATGGCTACACCTTC
.	.	TRBV7-9	TRBJ1-2	CASSFGGAGYTF	TGTGCCAGCAGCTTCGGGGGGGCTGGCTACACCTTC
.	.	TRBV20-1	TRBJ2-3	CSTLAADTQYF	TGCAGCACCTTAGCGGCGGATACGCAGTATTTT
TRBD2	.	TRBV5-1	TRBJ2-2	CASSLVGLAEYTGELFF	TGCGCCAGCAGCTTAGTGGGGCTAGCGGAATACACCGGGGAGCTGTTTTTT
.	.	TRBV2	TRBJ2-7	CASSEFPLSYEQYF	TGTGCCAGCAGTGAATTTCCCTTATCCTACGAGCAGTACTTC
.	.	TRBV5-1	TRBJ1-3	CASSPDVQGYSGNTIYF	TGCGCCAGCAGCCCGGACGTACAGGGTTACTCTGGAAACACCATATATTTT
.	.	TRBV9	TRBJ2-2	CASSVMANTGELFF	TGTGCCAGCAGCGTAATGGCAAACACCGGGGAGCTGTTTTTT